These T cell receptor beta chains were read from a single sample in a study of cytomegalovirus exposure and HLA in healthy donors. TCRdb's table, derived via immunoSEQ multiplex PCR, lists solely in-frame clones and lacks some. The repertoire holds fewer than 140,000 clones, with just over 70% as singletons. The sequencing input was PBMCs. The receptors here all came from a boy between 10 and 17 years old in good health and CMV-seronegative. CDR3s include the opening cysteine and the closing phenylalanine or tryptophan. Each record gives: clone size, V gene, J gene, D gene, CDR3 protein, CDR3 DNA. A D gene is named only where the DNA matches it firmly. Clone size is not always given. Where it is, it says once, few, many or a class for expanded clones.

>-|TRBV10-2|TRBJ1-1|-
CAIQLNTEAFF
TGCGCCATACAGCTGAACACTGAAGCTTTCTTT
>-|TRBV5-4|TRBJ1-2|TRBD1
CASSHRTGGSGYTF
TGTGCCAGCAGCCATCGGACAGGGGGCAGTGGCTACACCTTC
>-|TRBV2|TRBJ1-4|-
CASSDVAEKLFF
TGTGCCAGCAGTGACGTGGCTGAAAAACTGTTTTTT
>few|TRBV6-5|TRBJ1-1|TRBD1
CASRGQGEVEAFF
TGTGCCAGCAGGGGACAGGGAGAGGTGGAAGCTTTCTTT
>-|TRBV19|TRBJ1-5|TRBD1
CASSRDRGRNQPQHF
TGTGCCAGTAGTAGAGACAGGGGTCGCAATCAGCCCCAGCATTTT
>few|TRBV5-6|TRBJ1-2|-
CASSLRRAYGYTF
TGTGCCAGCAGCTTGCGCAGGGCCTATGGCTACACCTTC
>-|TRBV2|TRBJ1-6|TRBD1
CASKGQGVLNSPLHF
TGTGCCAGCAAGGGACAGGGAGTCCTCAATTCACCCCTCCACTTT
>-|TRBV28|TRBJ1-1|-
CASRGQENTEAFF
TGTGCCAGCAGGGGGCAGGAGAACACTGAAGCTTTCTTT
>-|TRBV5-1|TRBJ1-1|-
CASSLDRYTEAFF
TGCGCCAGCAGCTTGGACAGATACACTGAAGCTTTCTTT
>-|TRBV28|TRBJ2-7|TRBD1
CAVIGTVANEQYF
TGTGCAGTAATCGGGACAGTGGCCAACGAGCAGTACTTC
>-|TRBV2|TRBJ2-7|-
CASSEDAPYEQYF
TGTGCCAGCAGTGAAGACGCGCCCTACGAGCAGTACTTC
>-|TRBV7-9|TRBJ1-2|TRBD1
CASSSIRGINYGYTF
TGTGCCAGCAGCTCGATCAGGGGGATCAACTATGGCTACACCTTC
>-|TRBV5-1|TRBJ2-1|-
CASSLDSSSYNEQFF
TGCGCCAGCAGCTTGGACAGTAGCTCCTACAATGAGCAGTTCTTC
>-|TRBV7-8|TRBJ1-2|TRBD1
CASSPRDSDYGYTF
TGTGCCAGCAGCCCCAGGGACAGCGACTATGGCTACACCTTC
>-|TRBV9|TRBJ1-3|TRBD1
CASSSEGAPGNTIYF
TGTGCCAGCAGCTCAGAGGGGGCTCCTGGAAACACCATATATTTT
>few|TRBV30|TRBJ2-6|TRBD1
CAWGTGEPGANVLTF
TGTGCCTGGGGGACAGGGGAGCCTGGGGCCAACGTCCTGACTTTC
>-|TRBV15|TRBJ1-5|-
CATSSTGAGSQHF
TGTGCCACCAGCAGCACTGGGGCGGGGTCCCAGCATTTT
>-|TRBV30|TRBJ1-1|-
CAWSVGASEAFF
TGTGCCTGGAGTGTAGGAGCAAGCGAAGCTTTCTTT
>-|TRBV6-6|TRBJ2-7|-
CASSYERNYEQYF
TGTGCCAGCAGTTACGAGCGGAACTACGAGCAGTACTTC
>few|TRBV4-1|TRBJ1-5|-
CASSHHAEVTSNQPQHF
TGCGCCAGCAGCCACCACGCGGAGGTGACGAGCAATCAGCCCCAGCATTTT
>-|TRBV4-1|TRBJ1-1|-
CASSLLDRGIDTEAFF
TGCGCCAGCAGCCTCTTGGATAGGGGTATCGACACTGAAGCTTTCTTT
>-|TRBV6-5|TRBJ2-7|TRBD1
CASSPGTGYQYF
TGTGCCAGCAGTCCCGGGACAGGGTATCAGTACTTC
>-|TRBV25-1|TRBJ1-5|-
CASSEGGRDNQPQHF
TGTGCCAGCAGTGAAGGGGGCAGGGACAATCAGCCCCAGCATTTT
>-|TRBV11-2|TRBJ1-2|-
CASSRGGYGYTF
TGTGCCAGCAGCCGAGGGGGATATGGCTACACCTTC
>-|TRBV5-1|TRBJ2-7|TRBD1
CASSTGQGPYEQYF
TGCGCCAGCAGCACAGGACAGGGACCTTACGAGCAGTACTTC
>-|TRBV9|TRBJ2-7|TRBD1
CASIIGRDRSYWSSYEQYF
TGTGCCAGCATCATCGGACGGGACAGGTCTTATTGGAGCTCCTACGAGCAGTACTTC
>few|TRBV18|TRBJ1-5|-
CASSPGSLRYSNQPQHF
TGTGCCAGCTCACCAGGGAGCCTACGCTATAGCAATCAGCCCCAGCATTTT
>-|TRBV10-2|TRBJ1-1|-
CASSSWGGLNTEAFF
TGCGCCAGCAGTTCTTGGGGGGGACTGAACACTGAAGCTTTCTTT
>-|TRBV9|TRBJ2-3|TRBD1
CASSVVGTGPDTQYF
TGTGCCAGCAGCGTAGTGGGGACAGGGCCAGATACGCAGTATTTT
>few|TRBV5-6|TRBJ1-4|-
CASRLQGSNEKLFF
TGTGCCAGCAGACTACAGGGTTCTAATGAAAAACTGTTTTTT
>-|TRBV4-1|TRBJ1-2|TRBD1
CASSPRDRSANNYGYTF
TGCGCCAGCAGCCCCCGGGACAGGAGCGCTAATAACTATGGCTACACCTTC
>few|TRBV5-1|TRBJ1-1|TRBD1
CASSFAQGAGNTEAFF
TGCGCCAGCAGCTTCGCACAGGGGGCGGGGAACACTGAAGCTTTCTTT
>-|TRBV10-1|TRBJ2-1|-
CASSESTYNEQFF
TGCGCCAGCAGTGAGTCGACTTACAATGAGCAGTTCTTC
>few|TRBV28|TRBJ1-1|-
CASSLAGTEAFF
TGTGCCAGCAGCCTCGCGGGGACTGAAGCTTTCTTT
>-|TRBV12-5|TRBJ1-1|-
CASGIDQDTEAFF
TGTGCTAGTGGCATCGATCAGGACACTGAAGCTTTCTTT
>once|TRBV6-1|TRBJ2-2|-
CASSEYRANTGELFF
TGTGCCAGCAGTGAGTACAGGGCGAACACCGGGGAGCTGTTTTTT
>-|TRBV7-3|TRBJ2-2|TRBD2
CASSRLAGVDTGELFF
TGTGCCAGCAGCCGACTAGCGGGAGTGGACACCGGGGAGCTGTTTTTT
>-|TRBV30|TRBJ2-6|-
CAWSEHGANVLTF
TGTGCCTGGAGTGAACATGGGGCCAACGTCCTGACTTTC
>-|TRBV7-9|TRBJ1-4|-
CASSRGQTTNEKLFF
TGTGCCAGCAGCCGAGGACAGACAACTAATGAAAAACTGTTTTTT
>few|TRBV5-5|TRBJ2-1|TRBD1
CASSVGQGKNEQFF
TGTGCCAGCAGCGTCGGACAGGGGAAAAATGAGCAGTTCTTC
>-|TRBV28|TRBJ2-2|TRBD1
CASSTKGQGTGELFF
TGTGCCAGCAGTACTAAAGGACAGGGCACCGGGGAGCTGTTTTTT
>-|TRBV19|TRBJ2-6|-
CASGPRGRLGANVLTF
TGTGCCAGTGGTCCCAGGGGAAGGTTGGGGGCCAACGTCCTGACTTTC
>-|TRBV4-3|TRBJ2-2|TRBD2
CASSQGEIAGGRNTGELFF
TGCGCCAGCAGCCAAGGAGAAATAGCGGGGGGCCGAAACACCGGGGAGCTGTTTTTT
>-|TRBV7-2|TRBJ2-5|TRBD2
CASSSGLAGGQETQYF
TGTGCCAGCAGCTCCGGACTAGCGGGGGGCCAAGAGACCCAGTACTTC
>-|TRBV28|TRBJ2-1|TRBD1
CASSPRHRTGRNEQFF
TGTGCCAGCAGTCCCCGTCATCGGACAGGGAGGAATGAGCAGTTCTTC
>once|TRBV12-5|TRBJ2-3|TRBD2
CASGPGLGDTQYF
TGTGCTAGTGGTCCCGGACTAGGAGATACGCAGTATTTT
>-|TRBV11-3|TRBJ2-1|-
CASSLVSGTYNEQFF
TGTGCCAGCAGCTTAGTTAGCGGAACCTACAATGAGCAGTTCTTC
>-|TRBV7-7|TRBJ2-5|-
CASSPTTQETQYF
TGTGCTAGCAGCCCAACTACCCAAGAGACCCAGTACTTC
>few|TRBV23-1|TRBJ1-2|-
CASSQSGPLGRLKYGYTF
TGCGCCAGCAGTCAATCGGGGCCACTGGGCAGGTTAAAGTATGGCTACACCTTC
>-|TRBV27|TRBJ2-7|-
CAVSGSPTYEQYF
TGTGCCGTCTCCGGGAGCCCGACCTACGAGCAGTACTTC
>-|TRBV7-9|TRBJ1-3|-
CASSLGQEAFRNTIYF
TGTGCCAGCAGCTTAGGGCAGGAGGCTTTTCGAAACACCATATATTTT
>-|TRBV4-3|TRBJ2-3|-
CASSQDRRATQYF
TGCGCCAGCAGCCAAGATCGGCGGGCTACGCAGTATTTT